This T cell receptor beta chain was recorded in a study of metastatic and nonmetastatic thyroid tumors. Remarks on this clone: The junction differs from germline at one of its ends, possibly a read error.

None of the patients had undergone any treatment ahead of thyroid surgery. With MiXCR, TCRdb reprocessed the PCR reads. This sample has over 45,000 clones, with roughly a fifth found just once. Germline CDR1 and CDR2: MGHRA and YSYEKL. There are 20 residues in the CDR3. Sequencing was done on a sample of blood. This sequence was found in a male donor with papillary thyroid cancer or a benign thyroid nodule (not recorded which). Some clones in this sample may be carry-over from other donors' samples. The chain employs TRBV4-1 and TRBJ2-2; D perhaps matches TRBD2 (7 bases). DNA for the CDR3: TGCGCCAGCATCCAAGGGTCACTGGGGGCAGGGAGGGCGAACACCGGGGAGCTGTTTTTT. This sequence encodes CASIQGSLGAGRANTGELFF.